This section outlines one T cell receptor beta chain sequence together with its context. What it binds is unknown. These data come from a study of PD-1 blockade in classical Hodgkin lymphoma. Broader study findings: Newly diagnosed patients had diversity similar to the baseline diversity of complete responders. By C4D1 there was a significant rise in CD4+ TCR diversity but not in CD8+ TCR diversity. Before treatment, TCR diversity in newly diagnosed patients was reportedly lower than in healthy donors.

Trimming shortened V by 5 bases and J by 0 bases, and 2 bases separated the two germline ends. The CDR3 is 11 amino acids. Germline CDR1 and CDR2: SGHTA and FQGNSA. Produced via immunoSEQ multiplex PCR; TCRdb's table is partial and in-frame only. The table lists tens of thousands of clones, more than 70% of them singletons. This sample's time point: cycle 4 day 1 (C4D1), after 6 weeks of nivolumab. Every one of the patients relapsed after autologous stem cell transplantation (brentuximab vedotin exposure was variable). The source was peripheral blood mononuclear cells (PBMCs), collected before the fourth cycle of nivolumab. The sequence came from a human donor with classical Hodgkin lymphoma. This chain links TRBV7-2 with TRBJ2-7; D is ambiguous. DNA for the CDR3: TGTGCCAGCAGCGCCTCCTACGAGCAGTACTTC. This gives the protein CASSASYEQYF. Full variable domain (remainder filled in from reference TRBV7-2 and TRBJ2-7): GAGVSQSPSNKVTEKGKDVELRCDPISGHTALYWYRQSLGQGLEFLIYFQGNSAPDKSGLPSDRFSAERTGGSVSTLTIQRTQQEDSAVYLCASSASYEQYFGPGTRLTVT.